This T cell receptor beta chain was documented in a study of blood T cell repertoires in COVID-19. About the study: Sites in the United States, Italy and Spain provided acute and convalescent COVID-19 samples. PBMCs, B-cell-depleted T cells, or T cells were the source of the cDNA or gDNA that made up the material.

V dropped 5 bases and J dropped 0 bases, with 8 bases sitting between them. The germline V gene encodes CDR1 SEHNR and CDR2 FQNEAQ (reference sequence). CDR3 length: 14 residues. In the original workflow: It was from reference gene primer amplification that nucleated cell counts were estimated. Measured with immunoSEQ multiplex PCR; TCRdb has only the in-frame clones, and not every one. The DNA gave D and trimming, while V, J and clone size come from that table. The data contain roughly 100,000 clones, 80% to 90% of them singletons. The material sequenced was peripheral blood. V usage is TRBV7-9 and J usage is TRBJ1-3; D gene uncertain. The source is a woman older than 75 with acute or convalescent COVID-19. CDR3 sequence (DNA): TGTGCCAGCAGCCCTCTTCGCTCTGGAAACACCATATATTTT. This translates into CASSPLRSGNTIYF.